The present TCR beta chain was sequenced within a study of T cell responses to AZD1222 COVID-19 vaccine. Overall study context: Whether given at about 4 or about 12 weeks, second doses were pooled.

General observations from the study: Baseline seropositives among AZD1222 recipients totaled only six or seven.

On this clone: The target antigen is unknown.

Profiled with immunoSEQ multiplex PCR; TCRdb holds only in-frame clones, not every one. The table shows 150,000 to 180,000 clones, with roughly 90% occurring only once. This CDR3 spans 15 amino acids. Germline loops: CDR1 MNHNS, CDR2 SASEGT. V lost 0 bases and J 5 bases, leaving 11 bases between the germline ends. The V and J genes are TRBV6-1 and TRBJ1-5; D call uncertain. This TCR was sampled from an adult in good health. Sequences were derived from peripheral blood, sampled on day 0 of AZD1222 vaccination. Here the CDR3 DNA reads TGTGCCAGCAGTGAAGCAAGTTGGGGTCATCAGCCCCAGCATTTT. It encodes CASSEASWGHQPQHF.